This record looks at one TCR beta chain sequence and its context. This specimen belongs to a study of blood T cell repertoires in COVID-19. Study overall: COVID-19 samples, acute and convalescent, were from the United States, Italy and Spain.

The CDR3 sequence is 15 residues long. V gave up 3 bases and J gave up 2 bases; unmatched junction bases: 9. Germline V lookup: CDR1 DFQATT, CDR2 SNEGSKA (reference sequence). Residents of under 25 US areas, aged about 18 to 89 years, made up the participants. In Cohort 3, a recovered donor had either two negative PCRs, clearance, or symptom resolution. In the study's own analysis: Quantification of nucleated cells was approximated via reference gene primer amplification. Clones were read by immunoSEQ multiplex PCR, and TCRdb kept only the in-frame ones, dropping some. The V and J calls and clone size are taken from that table; D and trimming were inferred from the DNA. Of 150,000 to 170,000 clones listed, roughly four fifths are singletons.

The chain combines TRBV20-1 with TRBJ2-7, with 8 bases matching TRBD2. The sample comprised PBMCs or T cells enriched from blood (not recorded which). The TCR sequence derives from a man aged 50-59 years who had recovered from COVID-19. CDR3 sequence (DNA): TGCAGTGCTAGTGCGATCGGGGGGGTGACCTACGAGCAGTACTTC. Protein sequence: CSASAIGGVTYEQYF.